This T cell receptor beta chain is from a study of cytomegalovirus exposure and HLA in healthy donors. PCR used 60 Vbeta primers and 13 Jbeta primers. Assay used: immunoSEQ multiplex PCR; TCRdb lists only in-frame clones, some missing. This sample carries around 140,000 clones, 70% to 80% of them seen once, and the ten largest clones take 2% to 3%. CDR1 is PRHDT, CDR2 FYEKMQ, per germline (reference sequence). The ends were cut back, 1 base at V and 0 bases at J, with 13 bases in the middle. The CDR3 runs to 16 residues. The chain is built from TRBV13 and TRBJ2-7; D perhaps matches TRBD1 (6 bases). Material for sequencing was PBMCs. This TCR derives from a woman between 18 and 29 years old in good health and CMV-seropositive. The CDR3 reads CASSLAPGTYSYEQYF. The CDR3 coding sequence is TGTGCCAGCAGCTTAGCCCCCGGGACATACTCCTACGAGCAGTACTTC.